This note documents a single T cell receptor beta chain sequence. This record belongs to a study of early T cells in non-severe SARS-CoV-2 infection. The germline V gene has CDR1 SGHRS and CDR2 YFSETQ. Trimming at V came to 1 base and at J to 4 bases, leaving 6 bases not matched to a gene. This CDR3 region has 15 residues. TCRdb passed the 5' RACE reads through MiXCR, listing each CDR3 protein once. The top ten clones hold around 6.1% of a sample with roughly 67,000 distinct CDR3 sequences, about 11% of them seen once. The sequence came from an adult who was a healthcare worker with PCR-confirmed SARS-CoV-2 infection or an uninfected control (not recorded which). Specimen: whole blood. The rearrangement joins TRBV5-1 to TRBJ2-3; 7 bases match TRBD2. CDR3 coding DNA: TGCGCCAGCAGCTTGCGGGCGGGAGCTTCAGATACGCAGTATTTT. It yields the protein CASSLRAGASDTQYF. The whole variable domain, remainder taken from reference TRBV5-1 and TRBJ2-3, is KAGVTQTPRYLIKTRGQQVTLSCSPISGHRSVSWYQQTPGQGLQFLFEYFSETQRNKGNFPGRFSGRQFSNSRSEMNVSTLELGDSALYLCASSLRAGASDTQYFGPGTRLTVL.